The 26 T cell receptor beta chains given below trace back to one sample, sequenced in a study of blood T cell repertoires in COVID-19 (dated by TCRdb to the early 2020s). Libraries were made using the immunoSEQ multiplex PCR assay. TCRdb stores this immuneACCESS table with in-frame sequences only. Part of the clones is absent; in the studies checked, under half of the shortfall reflects unresolved V genes, and no reason is known for the rest. Present in this sample are 150,000 or so clones, 84% of which were seen just once. The ten top clones hold about 38% of the sample. The sequenced material came from peripheral blood. These receptors were taken from a human donor in a cohort sampled during active COVID-19.

This clone has only one observation. The CDR3 region is CASSLGGFSGANVLTF. CDR3 bases: TGTGCCAGCAGCTTAGGCGGATTCTCTGGGGCCAACGTCCTGACTTTC. The chain recombines TRBV11-2 with TRBJ2-6; no clear D gene. V lost 1 base and J lost 0, with 7 bases in between. Germline V gene lookup returns CDR1 SGHAT and CDR2 FQNNGV. The CDR3 totals 16 residues.

The rearrangement joins TRBV9 to TRBJ2-5; 11 positions match TRBD2. The CDR3 has 17 amino acids. Germline V gives CDR1 SGDLS, CDR2 YYNGEE. V was pared by 0 bases and J by 5 bases, with 9 bases of the junction left unmatched. This chain's CDR3 is CASSVATLAGGGETQYF. The CDR3 DNA is TGTGCCAGCAGCGTAGCTACCCTAGCGGGGGGTGGGGAGACCCAGTACTTC.

The rearrangement uses TRBV3-1 (or the pseudogene TRBV3-2) and TRBJ1-4; D is unclear. In germline, CDR1 is LGHDT, CDR2 YNNKEL (reference sequence). This CDR3 has 14 amino acids. Trimming left V 1 base short and J 3 bases short, with 6 bases between. CDR3 sequence: CASSQVNSNEKLFF. CDR3 nucleotides: TGTGCCAGCAGCCAAGTCAATTCTAATGAAAAACTGTTTTTT.

The V call is TRBV28, the J call TRBJ1-2; 10 bases line up with TRBD1. There are 14 residues in the CDR3. Germline CDR1 reads MDHEN; CDR2 reads SYDVKM. Losses at the gene ends were 2 bases for V and 7 bases for J; bases not matched to a gene: 4. For the CDR3, the DNA is TGTGCCAGCAGTTTAAAGGGACAGGGGCTTGGCTACACCTTC. It translates to CASSLKGQGLGYTF.

The chain employs TRBV10-1 and TRBJ2-2; TRBD1 matches 9 bases. V dropped 3 bases and J dropped 5; count of bases not matched to a gene: 4. In germline, CDR1 is WNHNN, CDR2 SYGVQD (reference sequence). The CDR3 length is 15 residues. CDR3 residues: CASSDRGQGTGELFF. The CDR3 DNA follows: TGCGCCAGCAGTGACAGGGGACAGGGAACCGGGGAGCTGTTTTTT.

The chain combines TRBV19 with TRBJ1-4; 10 bases map to TRBD1. Germline assignment: CDR1 LNHDA and CDR2 SQIVND (reference sequence). This CDR3 has 14 residues. Trimming took 6 bases from V and 11 from J; bases not matched to a gene: 9. In nucleotides, the CDR3 is TGTGCCAGTAGACAGGACAGGGGGTATCGGAAACTGTTTTTT. Its translation: CASRQDRGYRKLFF. Variable domain in full (rest from reference TRBV19 and TRBJ1-4): DGGITQSPKYLFRKEGQNVTLSCEQNLNHDAMYWYRQDPGQGLRLIYYSQIVNDFQKGDIAEGYSVSREKKESFPLTVTSAQKNPTAFYLCASRQDRGYRKLFFGSGTQLSVL.

This chain uses TRBV4-2 with TRBJ1-1, with TRBD1 as a possible D gene (5 bases). The CDR3 covers 13 residues. Trimming pared 4 bases from V and 5 bases from J, leaving 11 bases between. Germline V CDR1 and CDR2: LGHNA, YNFKEQ. CDR3 in DNA: TGTGCCAGCAGCCGCGGCGGGGCGACTGAAGCTTTCTTT. This gives the protein CASSRGGATEAFF.

This clone was seen a handful of times. V is TRBV27 and J is TRBJ1-2, with a weak D call TRBD1 (6 bases). In germline, CDR1 is MNHEY, CDR2 SMNVEV (reference sequence). The V end lost 2 bases, the J end lost 4 bases, and 20 bases lay between the germline ends. The CDR3 has 17 residues. The CDR3 reads CASSLRGGGPLGYGYTF. For the CDR3, the DNA is TGTGCCAGCAGTTTAAGAGGGGGGGGCCCCCTGGGCTATGGCTACACCTTC.

The chain links TRBV7-9 to TRBJ1-4, with D possibly matching TRBD1 (6 bases). V dropped 5 bases and J dropped 7 bases, with 17 bases sitting between them. The CDR3 runs 15 residues. From germline, CDR1 is SEHNR and CDR2 FQNEAQ (reference sequence). CDR3 residues: CASSPGVSGPEKLFF. CDR3 DNA: TGTGCCAGCAGCCCAGGGGTTTCGGGGCCTGAAAAACTGTTTTTT.

The chain uses TRBV6-2 or TRBV6-3 and TRBJ2-1, with 11 bases matching TRBD1. The CDR3 is 15 amino acids. The V segment lost 4 bases and the J segment 2 bases; nucleotides outside the gene matches: 1. Germline V gives CDR1 MNHEY, CDR2 SVGEGT. The CDR3 DNA sequence: TGTGCCAGCAGTTGGGGACAGGGGGCCTACAATGAGCAGTTCTTC. It translates to CASSWGQGAYNEQFF.

The chain recombines TRBV5-1 with TRBJ2-5; 8 nucleotides line up with TRBD1. With V trimmed by 7 bases and J by 4 bases, 9 bases remained unmatched. The CDR3 loop spans 14 amino acids. In germline, CDR1 is SGHRS, CDR2 YFSETQ. The CDR3 is CASLGQGAGETQYF. The CDR3 DNA is TGCGCCAGCCTGGGGCAGGGGGCTGGAGAGACCCAGTACTTC.

This clone was seen a handful of times. This chain joins TRBV10-1 and TRBJ1-3, with 7 bases lining up with TRBD1. There are 14 residues in the CDR3. Trimming removed 10 bases from V and 0 bases from J; junction bases left unmatched: 6. Germline assignment: CDR1 WNHNN and CDR2 SYGVQD (reference sequence). This CDR3 is CATARGISGNTIYF. In nucleotides, the CDR3 is TGCGCCACCGCCAGGGGGATCTCTGGAAACACCATATATTTT.

This chain connects TRBV7-9 to TRBJ1-1; D is unclear. The CDR3 has 12 amino acids. Germline lookup yields CDR1 SEHNR and CDR2 FQNEAQ (reference sequence). Trimming stripped 1 base from V and 5 bases from J, with 5 bases between. CDR3 amino acids: CASSLGRTEAFF. Written as DNA, the CDR3 is TGTGCCAGCAGCTTAGGGAGGACTGAAGCTTTCTTT.

The rearrangement uses TRBV6-5 and TRBJ1-3; 8 positions agree with TRBD1. This CDR3 contains 14 residues. V shed 9 bases and J 3 bases; nucleotides not matched to a gene: 7. Germline CDR1 MNHEY, CDR2 SVGAGI. In DNA form, the CDR3 reads TGTGCCAGTACAGGGGGGCACCGTGGAAACACCATATATTTT. Protein sequence: CASTGGHRGNTIYF.

The chain combines TRBV20-1 with TRBJ2-3; TRBD1 agrees at 7 bases. There are 11 residues in the CDR3. In germline, CDR1 is DFQATT, CDR2 SNEGSKA (reference sequence). V was pared by 5 bases and J by 12 bases, with 8 bases of the junction left unmatched. CDR3 nucleotide sequence: TGCAGTGCTTGGGACAGCCCCCTTCAGTATTTT. It specifies CSAWDSPLQYF.

The chain recombines TRBV18 with TRBJ2-7; TRBD1 agrees at 7 bases. Trimming took 6 bases from V and 2 from J; bases not matched to a gene: 7. This CDR3 region has 14 residues. Germline V CDR1 and CDR2: KGHSH, LQKENI. CDR3 sequence: CASSTTGTTYEQYF. CDR3 bases: TGTGCCAGCTCGACGACAGGGACGACCTACGAGCAGTACTTC.

This clone has more than one count but fewer than ten. The V gene is TRBV2, the J gene TRBJ2-5; D remains unclear. The germline V gene encodes CDR1 SNHLY and CDR2 FYNNEI. The CDR3 totals 14 residues. V was shortened by 6 bases and J by 2 bases, with 13 bases between the two germline ends. The CDR3 DNA follows: TGTGCCAGCAGCCTTGATGGCAGTCAAGAGACCCAGTACTTC. Translation gives CASSLDGSQETQYF.

The sample holds many counts of this clone. The chain recombines TRBV7-9 with TRBJ2-7; D might be TRBD1 (6 bases). CDR3 size: 14 residues. Trimming stripped 6 bases from V and 2 bases from J, with 14 bases between. The germline CDR1 and CDR2 sequences are SEHNR and FQNEAQ (reference sequence). CDR3 in DNA: TGTGCCAGCAGTAGCCGGGACAACGCCTACGAGCAGTACTTC. As protein: CASSSRDNAYEQYF.

The V call is TRBV5-1, the J call TRBJ2-3; 7 bases line up with TRBD2. V lost 0 bases, J lost 1 base, and 5 bases stayed unmatched. Germline assignment: CDR1 SGHRS and CDR2 YFSETQ. This CDR3 is 16 amino acids long. CDR3 nucleotides: TGCGCCAGCAGCTTGGCTAGCGGTTCGGGCACAGATACGCAGTATTTT. Protein sequence: CASSLASGSGTDTQYF.

The chain is built from TRBV5-6 and TRBJ2-5; TRBD2 matches 7 bases. Germline CDR1 and CDR2: SGHDT and YYEEEE. V was clipped by 4 bases and J by 4 bases; unmatched bases: 4. The CDR3 length is 13 residues. Here the CDR3 reads CASSPPSGETQYF. CDR3 DNA: TGTGCCAGCAGCCCGCCTAGCGGAGAGACCCAGTACTTC.

This clone showed up just a few times. The V call is TRBV10-1, the J call TRBJ2-4, with 15 bases matching TRBD2. This CDR3 spans 19 amino acids. Germline V gives CDR1 WNHNN, CDR2 SYGVQD (reference sequence). Trimming cost V 2 bases and J 1 base; bases outside gene matches: 6. CDR3 amino acids: CASSEVGLAGGRAKNIQYF. Written as DNA, the CDR3 is TGCGCCAGCAGTGAGGTAGGACTAGCGGGGGGGCGGGCCAAAAACATTCAGTACTTC.

The chain combines TRBV7-3 with TRBJ1-2; a weak D match, TRBD1 (5 bases). CDR3 length: 15 residues. Between the trimmed V and J ends, which lost 5 bases and 4 bases, there was a span of 17 bases. From germline, CDR1 is SGHTA and CDR2 FQGTGA. The CDR3 here is CASSIPGRPGYGYTF. The CDR3 nucleotides read TGTGCCAGCAGCATCCCAGGGCGTCCGGGCTATGGCTACACCTTC.

The chain has TRBV5-4 and TRBJ1-2; 9 bases agree with TRBD1. This CDR3 contains 14 residues. The V and J ends lost 7 bases and 8 bases, in that order; junction bases with no gene match: 12. From germline, CDR1 is SGHNT and CDR2 YYREEE (reference sequence). CDR3 nucleotides: TGTGCCAGCTCTGGGGGACAGGGCGTTTTCGGCTACACCTTC. This translates into CASSGGQGVFGYTF. The whole variable domain, remainder taken from reference TRBV5-4 and TRBJ1-2, is ETGVTQSPTHLIKTRGQQVTLRCSSQSGHNTVSWYQQALGQGPQFIFQYYREEENGRGNFPPRFSGLQFPNYSSELNVNALELDDSALYLCASSGGQGVFGYTFGSGTRLTVV.

The CDR3 coding sequence is TGTGCCAGTAGGGGACAGGGGAAGGTCAATGAGCAGTTCTTC. Protein sequence: CASRGQGKVNEQFF. The genes are TRBV5-4 and TRBJ2-1, with 10 nucleotides matching TRBD1. There are 14 residues in the CDR3. Germline trimming cut 8 bases from V and 6 bases from J; bases unmatched to any gene: 8. Germline lookup yields CDR1 SGHNT and CDR2 YYREEE (reference sequence). Based on the CDR3 plus reference TRBV5-4 and TRBJ2-1, the full variable domain is ETGVTQSPTHLIKTRGQQVTLRCSSQSGHNTVSWYQQALGQGPQFIFQYYREEENGRGNFPPRFSGLQFPNYSSELNVNALELDDSALYLCASRGQGKVNEQFFGPGTRLTVL.

A note on this clone: This same CDR3 is encoded by further DNA sequences in the sample. This chain uses TRBV4-1 with TRBJ2-7, with 7 bases matching TRBD1. CDR3 size: 13 residues. With 0 bases clipped from V and 4 bases from J, the junction kept 0 bases outside the gene matches. Per the germline V gene, CDR1 is MGHRA and CDR2 is YSYEKL. The CDR3 DNA reads as TGCGCCAGCAGCCAAGACAGGGGGTACGAGCAGTACTTC. This codes for CASSQDRGYEQYF.

This clone came up a few times. This sequence joins TRBV6-2 or TRBV6-3 and TRBJ1-1; possible D gene TRBD1, 6 bases. V was trimmed by 6 bases and J by 4 bases, leaving 15 bases between them. CDR1 is MNHEY, CDR2 SVGEGT, per germline. This CDR3 has 14 residues. CDR3 sequence (DNA): TGTGCCAGCAGCAGGGATTCGGACAGCACTGAAGCTTTCTTT. It yields the protein CASSRDSDSTEAFF.